The 23 T cell receptor beta chains given below trace back to one sample, sequenced in a study of blood T cell repertoires in COVID-19. This table comes from immunoSEQ multiplex PCR, and its TCRdb copy is limited to in-frame clones, with some not included. The table has about 44,000 clones, approximately 77% seen once; the top ten hold around 4.4%. The sequenced material came from peripheral blood. The receptors shown here come from a woman aged 65 to 85 with acute or convalescent COVID-19.

This chain joins TRBV20-1 and TRBJ1-5; 7 nucleotides align to TRBD1. CDR1 and CDR2 (germline): DFQATT, SNEGSKA (reference sequence). The length of the CDR3 is 14 residues. Trimming at V came to 3 bases and at J to 2 bases, leaving 4 bases not matched to a gene. The CDR3 nucleotides are TGCAGTGCTAGTCGTCAGGGGGGCAATCAGCCCCAGCATTTT. Translated: CSASRQGGNQPQHF.

V gene TRBV15 combines with J gene TRBJ2-1; 9 bases align to TRBD2. This CDR3 is built from 15 residues. V dropped 2 bases and J dropped 8; count of bases not matched to a gene: 7. The germline CDR1 and CDR2 sequences are LNHNV and YYDKDF (reference sequence). CDR3 sequence (DNA): TGTGCCACCAGCAGACACAAAGCGGGAGGAGATGAGCAGTTCTTC. Translated: CATSRHKAGGDEQFF.

The genes are TRBV9 and TRBJ2-7; tentative D call: TRBD2 (5 bases). Trimming took 3 bases from V and 1 from J, leaving 8 bases between them. CDR3 length: 13 amino acids. In germline, CDR1 is SGDLS, CDR2 YYNGEE. CDR3 bases: TGTGCCAGCAGCGAGGCGGGTTCCTACGAGCAGTACTTC. It specifies CASSEAGSYEQYF.

This clone was counted a single time. In DNA form, the CDR3 reads TGCGCCAGCAGCCCTGCTACTTTCCTGTCCGAGCAGTACTTC. Residues: CASSPATFLSEQYF. The chain has TRBV10-1 and TRBJ2-7, with D hard to call. V lost 6 bases to trimming and J lost 6 bases, with 18 bases between them. This CDR3 comprises 14 residues. Germline CDR1 WNHNN, CDR2 SYGVQD (reference sequence).

V is TRBV19 and J is TRBJ2-1; D possibly corresponds to TRBD2 (6 bases). The V gene's germline CDR1 is LNHDA and CDR2 SQIVND (reference sequence). Trimming pared 5 bases from V and 2 bases from J, leaving 13 bases between. CDR3 size: 15 residues. The CDR3 reads CASSLRTNPYNEQFF. Here the CDR3 DNA reads TGTGCCAGTAGTCTCAGGACTAACCCCTACAATGAGCAGTTCTTC.

Only one count was recorded for this clone. This chain links TRBV24-1 with TRBJ2-3; 8 nucleotides agree with TRBD2. With V trimmed by 0 bases and J by 0 bases, 4 bases remained unmatched. CDR1 KGHDR and CDR2 SFDVKD come from the germline V gene. CDR3 size: 17 residues. The CDR3 nucleotides read TGTGCCACCAGTGATTTGCCGTCTAGCGGGAGCACAGATACGCAGTATTTT. Translation gives CATSDLPSSGSTDTQYF.

DNA for the CDR3: TGCGCCAGCAGTGAGTCAGCAAGCCGGGGCAATGAGCAGTTCTTC. It is translated as CASSESASRGNEQFF. This chain links TRBV10-1 with TRBJ2-1; D perhaps matches TRBD2 (5 bases). From germline, CDR1 is WNHNN and CDR2 SYGVQD (reference sequence). The germline V and J ends were trimmed by 0 bases and 6 bases, with 12 bases remaining between them. The CDR3 spans 15 residues.

The CDR3 coding sequence is TGTGCCAGCAGTCCGAGACTGTCCCAGCCCCAGCATTTT. It yields the protein CASSPRLSQPQHF. V is TRBV6-5 and J is TRBJ1-5; no clear D gene. Germline lookup yields CDR1 MNHEY and CDR2 SVGAGI. V dropped 5 bases and J dropped 7 bases, with 12 bases sitting between them. The CDR3 contains 13 residues.

Relative to its sample, this clone is medium-sized. The chain links TRBV7-8 to TRBJ2-1; tentative D call: TRBD2 (6 bases). Looked up from germline, CDR1 is SGHVS and CDR2 is FQNEAQ. V lost 0 bases and J 15 bases, leaving 12 bases between the germline ends. This CDR3 spans 12 amino acids. CDR3 DNA sequence: TGTGCCAGCAGCTTAGCCGGAGGGTGGCCGTTCTTC. As protein: CASSLAGGWPFF.

In this sample, this clone turned up a few times. The V gene is TRBV10-2, the J gene TRBJ2-2; TRBD1 might be the D (6 bases). The germline V gene has CDR1 WSHSY and CDR2 SAAADI. This CDR3 is built from 17 residues. Trimming pared 4 bases from V and 5 bases from J, leaving 20 bases between. The CDR3 here is CASSGPTGPIGTGELFF. The CDR3 nucleotides read TGCGCCAGCAGTGGGCCTACAGGGCCCATAGGGACCGGGGAGCTGTTTTTT.

V gene TRBV7-3 combines with J gene TRBJ2-1, with D maybe TRBD2 (6 bases). This CDR3 has 15 amino acids. V lost 1 base and J 7 bases, leaving 14 bases between the germline ends. Germline assignment: CDR1 SGHTA and CDR2 FQGTGA. The CDR3 is CASSLNPGSRNEQFF. The CDR3 nucleotides are TGTGCCAGCAGCTTAAACCCCGGGAGTCGAAATGAGCAGTTCTTC.

Points on this clone: One junction end disagrees with the germline gene, perhaps due to a read error. This chain links TRBV7-9 with TRBJ1-5; no reliable D call. Germline V lookup: CDR1 SEHNR, CDR2 FQNEAQ (reference sequence). This CDR3 comprises 16 residues. The DNA of the CDR3 is TGTGCCAGCACCTTAGGAGCCGGGGTGGTGGATCAGCCCCAGCATTTT. Translation gives CASTLGAGVVDQPQHF.

This clone was observed once. The V call is TRBV9, the J call TRBJ2-1; 9 bases agree with TRBD2. Germline loops: CDR1 SGDLS, CDR2 YYNGEE. The CDR3 runs 15 residues. After removal of 4 bases from V and 5 bases from J, the junction contained 7 bases not matched to a gene. CDR3 in amino acids: CASSFSGREDNEQFF. CDR3 bases: TGTGCCAGCAGCTTTAGCGGGAGAGAGGACAATGAGCAGTTCTTC.

This chain links TRBV19 with TRBJ1-2; TRBD1 matches 10 bases. This CDR3 comprises 14 residues. V dropped 4 bases and J dropped 4; count of bases not matched to a gene: 3. Germline CDR1 reads LNHDA; CDR2 reads SQIVND (reference sequence). In DNA, the CDR3 is TGTGCCAGTAGTAGGGACAGGGGAGGCTATGGCTACACCTTC. Translation: CASSRDRGGYGYTF. The entire variable domain, with the rest obtained from reference TRBV19 and TRBJ1-2, is as follows: DGGITQSPKYLFRKEGQNVTLSCEQNLNHDAMYWYRQDPGQGLRLIYYSQIVNDFQKGDIAEGYSVSREKKESFPLTVTSAQKNPTAFYLCASSRDRGGYGYTFGSGTRLTVV.

The chain uses TRBV7-2 and TRBJ1-2; tentative D call: TRBD1 (5 bases). V lost 5 bases to trimming and J lost 2 bases, with 12 bases between them. Germline V gene data show CDR1 as SGHTA and CDR2 as FQGNSA. The CDR3 contains 14 residues. CDR3 in DNA: TGTGCCAGCAGCCCTGGAAGGGGAAACTATGGCTACACCTTC. Encoded protein: CASSPGRGNYGYTF.

The genes are TRBV7-2 and TRBJ1-1; D gene ambiguous. Trimming pared 5 bases from V and 8 bases from J, leaving 12 bases between. This CDR3 has 12 residues. Germline V gives CDR1 SGHTA, CDR2 FQGNSA. CDR3 in DNA: TGTGCCAGCAGCCCGCCCCCGGGGGAAGCTTTCTTT. Amino acids: CASSPPPGEAFF.

V gene TRBV30 combines with J gene TRBJ2-3, with D possibly TRBD1 on 5 matching bases. In germline, CDR1 is GTSNPN, CDR2 SVGIG (reference sequence). V shed 0 bases and J shed 5 bases, with 15 bases lying between them. The CDR3 contains 15 residues. CDR3 nucleotide sequence: TGTGCCTGGAGTGTACCGGTCCAGGGTGAAGATACGCAGTATTTT. This codes for CAWSVPVQGEDTQYF.

The rearrangement uses TRBV6-2 or TRBV6-3 and TRBJ1-2, with 9 positions matching TRBD1. With V trimmed by 2 bases and J by 6 bases, 4 bases remained unmatched. Germline assignment: CDR1 MNHEY and CDR2 SVGEGT. The CDR3 extends over 14 amino acids. The DNA for the CDR3 is TGTGCCAGCAGTTACGCCGACAGGGGGGATGGCTACACCTTC. This translates into CASSYADRGDGYTF.

The chain has TRBV27 and TRBJ2-7; D is unclear. CDR3 length: 16 residues. Trimming left V 3 bases short and J 2 bases short, with 17 bases between. CDR1 is MNHEY, CDR2 SMNVEV, per germline (reference sequence). CDR3 DNA sequence: TGTGCCAGCAGTTTTAAAGGCGTTGGGCAGGCCTACGAGCAGTACTTC. Its protein product is CASSFKGVGQAYEQYF.

The chain is built from TRBV2 and TRBJ2-1; perhaps TRBD2 as D (6 bases). The CDR3 runs to 14 residues. V lost 3 bases and J lost 10, with 16 bases in between. Germline V gene data show CDR1 as SNHLY and CDR2 as FYNNEI. The CDR3 bases are TGTGCCAGCAGTGACCTTCGGGGAGGTGGCGAGCAGTTCTTC. Its translation: CASSDLRGGGEQFF.

The V call is TRBV11-3, the J call TRBJ2-5, with D perhaps matching TRBD1 (6 bases). V was trimmed by 4 bases and J by 2 bases, leaving 11 bases between them. This CDR3 region has 14 residues. Per the germline V gene, CDR1 is SGHNT and CDR2 is YENEEA. The CDR3 sequence: CASSSQGWQETQYF. The CDR3 bases are TGTGCCAGCAGCTCACAGGGTTGGCAAGAGACCCAGTACTTC. Supplemented by reference TRBV11-3 and TRBJ2-5, the full variable domain reads EAGVVQSPRYKIIEKKQPVAFWCNPISGHNTLYWYLQNLGQGPELLIRYENEEAVDDSQLPKDRFSAERLKGVDSTLKIQPAELGDSAVYLCASSSQGWQETQYFGPGTRLLVL.

With regard to this clone: Its ends do not fully match the called genes, so a read error is possible. The V call is TRBV6-5, the J call TRBJ1-1, with a possible D match to TRBD1 (6 bases). The length of the CDR3 is 15 residues. Germline CDR1 and CDR2: MNHEY and SVGAGI. CDR3 residues: CASSYSGQGNAEAFF. The DNA for the CDR3 is TGTGCCAGCAGTTACTCGGGTCAGGGGAACGCTGAAGCTTTCTTT.

V is TRBV28 and J is TRBJ1-6; D unresolved. CDR1 and CDR2 from the germline V gene are MDHEN and SYDVKM. The V end lost 3 bases, the J end lost 0 bases, and 9 bases lay between the germline ends. The CDR3 length is 16 residues. The CDR3 spells CASSLAPFSYNSPLHF. Written as DNA, the CDR3 is TGTGCCAGCAGTTTGGCTCCATTCTCCTATAATTCACCCCTCCACTTT.